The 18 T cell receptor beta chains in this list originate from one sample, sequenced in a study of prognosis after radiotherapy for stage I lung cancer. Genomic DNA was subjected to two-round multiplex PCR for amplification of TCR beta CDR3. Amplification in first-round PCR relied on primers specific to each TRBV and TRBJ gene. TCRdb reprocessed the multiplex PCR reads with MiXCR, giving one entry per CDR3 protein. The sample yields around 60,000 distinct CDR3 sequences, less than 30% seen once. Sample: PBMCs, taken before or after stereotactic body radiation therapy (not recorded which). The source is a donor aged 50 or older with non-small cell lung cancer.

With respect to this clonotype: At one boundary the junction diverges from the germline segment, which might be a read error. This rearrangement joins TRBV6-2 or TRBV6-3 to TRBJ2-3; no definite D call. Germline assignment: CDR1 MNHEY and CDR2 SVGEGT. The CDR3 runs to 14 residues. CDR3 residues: CVSSYIVVLDTQYF. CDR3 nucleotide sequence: TGTGTCAGCAGTTACATTGTGGTGCTAGATACGCAGTATTTT.

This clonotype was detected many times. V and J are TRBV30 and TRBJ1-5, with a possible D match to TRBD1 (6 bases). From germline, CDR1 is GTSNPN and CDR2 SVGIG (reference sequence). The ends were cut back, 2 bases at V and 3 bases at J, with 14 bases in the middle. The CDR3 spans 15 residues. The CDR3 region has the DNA TGTGCCTGGAGTACAGGGTTGGGTAACAATCAGCCCCAGCATTTT. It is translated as CAWSTGLGNNQPQHF.

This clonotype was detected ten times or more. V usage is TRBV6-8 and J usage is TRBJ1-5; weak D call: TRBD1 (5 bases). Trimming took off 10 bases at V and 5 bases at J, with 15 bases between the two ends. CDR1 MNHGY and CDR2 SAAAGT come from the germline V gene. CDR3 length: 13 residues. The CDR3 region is CATRGVSHQPQHF. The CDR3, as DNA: TGTGCCACTCGGGGGGTTTCCCATCAGCCCCAGCATTTT.

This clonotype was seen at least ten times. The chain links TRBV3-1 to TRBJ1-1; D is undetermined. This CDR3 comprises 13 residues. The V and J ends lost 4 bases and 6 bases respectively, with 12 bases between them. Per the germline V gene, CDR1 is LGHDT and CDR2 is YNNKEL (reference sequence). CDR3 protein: CASSRLGGAEAFF. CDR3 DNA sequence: TGTGCCAGCAGCCGCCTCGGAGGTGCTGAAGCTTTCTTT.

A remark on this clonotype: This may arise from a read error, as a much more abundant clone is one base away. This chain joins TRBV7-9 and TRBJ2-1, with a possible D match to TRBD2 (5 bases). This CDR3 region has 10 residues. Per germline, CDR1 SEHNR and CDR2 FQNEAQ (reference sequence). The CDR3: CVSGHNEQFF. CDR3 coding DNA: TGTGTCAGCGGCCACAATGAGCAGTTCTTC.

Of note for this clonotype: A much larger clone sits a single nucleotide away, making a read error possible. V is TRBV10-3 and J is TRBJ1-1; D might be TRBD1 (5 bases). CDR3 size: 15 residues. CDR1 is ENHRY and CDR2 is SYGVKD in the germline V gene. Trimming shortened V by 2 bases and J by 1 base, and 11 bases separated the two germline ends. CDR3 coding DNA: TGTGCCATCAGTGAGGGAGGGGCAGGGAACACTGAAGCTTTCTTT. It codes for CAISEGGAGNTEAFF.

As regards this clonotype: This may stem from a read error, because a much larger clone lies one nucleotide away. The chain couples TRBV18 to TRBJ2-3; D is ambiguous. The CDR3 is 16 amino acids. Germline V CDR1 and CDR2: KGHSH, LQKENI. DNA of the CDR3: TGTGCCAGCTTACCACCAGTAGGAAGTGGAACAGATACGCAGTATTTT. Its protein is CASLPPVGSGTDTQYF. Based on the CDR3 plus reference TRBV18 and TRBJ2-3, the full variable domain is NAGVMQNPRHLVRRRGQEARLRCSPMKGHSHVYWYRQLPEEGLKFMVYLQKENIIDESGMPKERFSAEFPKEGPSILRIQQVVRGDSAAYFCASLPPVGSGTDTQYFGPGTRLTVL.

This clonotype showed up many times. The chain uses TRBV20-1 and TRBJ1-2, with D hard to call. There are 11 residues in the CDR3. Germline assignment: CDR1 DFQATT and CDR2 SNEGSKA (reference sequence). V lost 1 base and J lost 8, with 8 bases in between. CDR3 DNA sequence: TGCAGTGCTAGAGTTCCAGTCGGCTACACCTTC. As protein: CSARVPVGYTF.

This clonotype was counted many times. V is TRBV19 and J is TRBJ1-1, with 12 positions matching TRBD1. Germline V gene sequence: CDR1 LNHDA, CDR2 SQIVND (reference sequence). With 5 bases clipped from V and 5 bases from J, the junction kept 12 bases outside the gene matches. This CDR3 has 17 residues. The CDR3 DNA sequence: TGTGCCAGTAGTCCCATTGGGGACAGGGGGCTTAAGACTGAAGCTTTCTTT. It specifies CASSPIGDRGLKTEAFF.

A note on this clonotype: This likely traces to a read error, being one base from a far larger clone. The CDR3 loop reads CASMIPDRPYVYTF. The CDR3 DNA reads as TGTGCCAGCATGATACCGGACAGACCCTATGTCTACACCTTC. This chain uses TRBV6-2 or TRBV6-3 with TRBJ1-2; tentative D call: TRBD1 (6 bases). This CDR3 has 14 residues. Germline CDR1 is MNHEY and CDR2 is SVGEGT.

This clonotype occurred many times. CDR3 protein: CASSELGGLGSPLHF. For the CDR3, the DNA is TGTGCCAGCAGTGAATTGGGGGGGCTGGGGTCACCCCTCCACTTT. The chain couples TRBV2 to TRBJ1-6, with TRBD1 as a possible D gene (6 bases). V lost 2 bases and J lost 10, with 15 bases in between. Germline V lookup: CDR1 SNHLY, CDR2 FYNNEI. The CDR3 is 15 residues long.

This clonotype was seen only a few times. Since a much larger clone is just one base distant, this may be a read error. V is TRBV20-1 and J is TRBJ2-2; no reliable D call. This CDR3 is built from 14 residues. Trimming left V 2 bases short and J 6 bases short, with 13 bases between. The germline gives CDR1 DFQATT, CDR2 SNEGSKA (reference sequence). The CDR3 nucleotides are TGCAGTGCTAGATCAATGGCGAGGCCCGGGGAGCTGTTTTTT. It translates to CSARSMARPGELFF.

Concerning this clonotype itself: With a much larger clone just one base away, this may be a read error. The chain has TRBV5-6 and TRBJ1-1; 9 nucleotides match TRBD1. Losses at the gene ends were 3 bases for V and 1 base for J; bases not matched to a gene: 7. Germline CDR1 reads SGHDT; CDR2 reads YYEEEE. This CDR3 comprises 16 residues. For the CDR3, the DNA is TGTGCCAGCAGCTCGATGACAGGGGGGTGGAACACTGAAGCTTTCTTT. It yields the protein CASSSMTGGWNTEAFF. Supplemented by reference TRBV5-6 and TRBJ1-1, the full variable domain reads DAGVTQSPTHLIKTRGQQVTLRCSPKSGHDTVSWYQQALGQGPQFIFQYYEEEERQRGNFPDRFSGHQFPNYSSELNVNALLLGDSALYLCASSSMTGGWNTEAFFGQGTRLTVV.

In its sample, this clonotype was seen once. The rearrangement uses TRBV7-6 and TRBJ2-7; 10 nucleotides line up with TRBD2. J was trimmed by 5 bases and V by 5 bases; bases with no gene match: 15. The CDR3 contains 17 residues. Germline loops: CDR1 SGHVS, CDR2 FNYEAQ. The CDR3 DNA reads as TGTGCCAGCAGCCCTGGTGGGACTAGCGAGGGGTCCCACGAGCAGTACTTC. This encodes CASSPGGTSEGSHEQYF. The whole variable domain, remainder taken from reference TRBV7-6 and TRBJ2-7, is GAGVSQSPRYKVTKRGQDVALRCDPISGHVSLYWYRQALGQGPEFLTYFNYEAQQDKSGLPNDRFSAERPEGSISTLTIQRTEQRDSAMYRCASSPGGTSEGSHEQYFGPGTRLTVT.

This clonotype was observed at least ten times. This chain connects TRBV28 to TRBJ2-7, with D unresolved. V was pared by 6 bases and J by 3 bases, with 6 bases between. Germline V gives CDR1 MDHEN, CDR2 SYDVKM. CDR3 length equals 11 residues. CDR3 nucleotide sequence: TGTGCCAGCAGCCCTTACTACGAGCAGTACTTC. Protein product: CASSPYYEQYF.

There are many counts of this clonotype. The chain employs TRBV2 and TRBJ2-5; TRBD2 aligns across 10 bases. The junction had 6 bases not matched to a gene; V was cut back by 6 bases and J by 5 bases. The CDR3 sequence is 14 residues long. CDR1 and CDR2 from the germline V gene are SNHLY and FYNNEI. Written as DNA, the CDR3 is TGTGCCAGCAGAAGCGGGGGGGCCTGGGAGACCCAGTACTTC. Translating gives CASRSGGAWETQYF.

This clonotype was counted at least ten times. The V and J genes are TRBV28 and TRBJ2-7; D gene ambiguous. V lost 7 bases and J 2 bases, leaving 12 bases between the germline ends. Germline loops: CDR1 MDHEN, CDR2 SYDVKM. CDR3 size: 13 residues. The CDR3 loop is CASISIHAYEQYF. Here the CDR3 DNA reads TGTGCCAGCATTTCGATTCACGCCTACGAGCAGTACTTC.

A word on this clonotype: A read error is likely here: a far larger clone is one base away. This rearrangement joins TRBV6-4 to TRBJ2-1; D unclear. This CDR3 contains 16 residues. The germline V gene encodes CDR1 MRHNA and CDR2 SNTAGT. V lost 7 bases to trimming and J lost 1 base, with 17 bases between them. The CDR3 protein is CASKVSTEASYNEQFF. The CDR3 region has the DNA TGTGCCAGCAAAGTGAGTACAGAGGCGTCCTACAATGAGCAGTTCTTC.